These 2 T cell receptor beta chains originate from one sample sequenced in a study of radiation and T cells in renal cell carcinoma. The time point denotes: blood 4 weeks post-SBRT, at nephrectomy. The treatment here: 15 Gy SBRT to primary tumor, nephrectomy 4 weeks later. Assay: immunoSEQ multiplex PCR; the TCRdb copy retains only in-frame clones and omits some. The sample lists 150,000 to 200,000 clones; less than 90% were seen once. The sequenced sample was blood, obtained from a patient whose treatment included radiotherapy and nephrectomy. These receptors were collected from a woman aged 45 to 65 with renal cell carcinoma.

J is TRBJ2-1 and V is TRBV7-3; D not resolved. V lost 5 bases, J lost 7 bases, and 12 bases lay in between. The germline gives CDR1 SGHTA, CDR2 FQGTGA. The CDR3 extends over 13 amino acids. In nucleotides, the CDR3 is TGTGCCAGCAGCCCTGCGGCGGCTAATGAGCAGTTCTTC. Translation gives CASSPAAANEQFF.

The genes are TRBV11-3 and TRBJ2-1; 8 bases are shared with TRBD2. Germline CDR1 and CDR2: SGHNT and YENEEA. CDR3 length: 15 amino acids. V gave up 5 bases and J gave up 3 bases; unmatched junction bases: 6. The CDR3 is CASSPGGGYYNEQFF. CDR3 nucleotide sequence: TGTGCCAGCAGCCCCGGGGGGGGGTACTACAATGAGCAGTTCTTC. Looking up the rest from reference TRBV11-3 and TRBJ2-1 gives the full variable domain: EAGVVQSPRYKIIEKKQPVAFWCNPISGHNTLYWYLQNLGQGPELLIRYENEEAVDDSQLPKDRFSAERLKGVDSTLKIQPAELGDSAVYLCASSPGGGYYNEQFFGPGTRLTVL.